A selection of T cell receptor beta chains follows, all from one sample in a study of blood T cell repertoires in COVID-19. TCRdb's table, derived via immunoSEQ multiplex PCR, lists solely in-frame clones and lacks some. Of 55,000 to 80,000 clones listed, roughly 80% are singletons. Specimen: peripheral blood. These receptors originate from a woman in her seventies with acute or convalescent COVID-19. Both conserved end residues are trimmed from each CDR3. A D gene is named only where the DNA matches it firmly.

d_call,j_call,v_call,cdr3_aa
TRBD1,TRBJ1-2,TRBV6-4,ASSDSQGVYGYT
NA,TRBJ2-1,TRBV28,ASRPSVNEQF
NA,TRBJ2-7,TRBV11-2,ASSSPATGAYEQY
TRBD1,TRBJ1-2,TRBV28,ASSQQGPNYGYT
TRBD2,TRBJ2-5,TRBV14,ASSQGAGTSFGGTQY
NA,TRBJ2-5,TRBV15,ATSRDLGVQETQY
TRBD1,TRBJ1-1,TRBV28,ASRNQGETEAF
TRBD1,TRBJ2-1,TRBV18,ASSPRLPGQGINEQF
TRBD1,TRBJ2-7,TRBV9,ASSAYFRDRLYEQY
TRBD2,TRBJ2-5,TRBV28,ASKKPGLAVQETQY
TRBD1,TRBJ2-2,TRBV30,AWVDRVRTGELF
TRBD1,TRBJ2-2,TRBV28,ASSLAGGASNTGELF
NA,TRBJ2-3,TRBV7-3,ASSLIGAEASTDTQY
NA,TRBJ1-1,TRBV28,ASSLFREAF
TRBD1,TRBJ1-1,TRBV18,ASSPTGANTEAF